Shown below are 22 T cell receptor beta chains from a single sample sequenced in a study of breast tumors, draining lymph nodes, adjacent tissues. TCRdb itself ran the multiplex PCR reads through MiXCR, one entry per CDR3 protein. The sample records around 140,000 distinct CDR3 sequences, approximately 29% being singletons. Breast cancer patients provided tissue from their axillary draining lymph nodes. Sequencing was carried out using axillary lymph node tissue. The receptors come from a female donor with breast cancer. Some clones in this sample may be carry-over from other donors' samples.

The CDR3 DNA reads TGTGCCAGCAGTGTACAGGGGGGTAGCTCCTACAATGAGCAGTTCTTC. Its protein product is CASSVQGGSSYNEQFF. This chain uses TRBV6-2 or TRBV6-3 with TRBJ2-1; TRBD1 matches 8 bases. The CDR3 is made up of 16 amino acids. Germline CDR1 and CDR2: MNHEY and SVGEGT. V dropped 5 bases and J dropped 0; count of bases not matched to a gene: 6.

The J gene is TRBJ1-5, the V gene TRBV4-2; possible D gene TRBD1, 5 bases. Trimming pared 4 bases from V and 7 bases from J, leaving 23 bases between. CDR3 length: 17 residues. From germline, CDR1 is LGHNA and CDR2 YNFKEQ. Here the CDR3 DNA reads TGTGCCAGCAGCCCCGGGGAGGGGCCAAGGGGTGAGCAGCCCCAGCATTTT. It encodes CASSPGEGPRGEQPQHF.

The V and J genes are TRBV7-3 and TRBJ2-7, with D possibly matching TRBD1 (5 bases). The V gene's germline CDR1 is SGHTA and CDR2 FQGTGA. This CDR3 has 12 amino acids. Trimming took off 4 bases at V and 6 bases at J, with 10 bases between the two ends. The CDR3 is CASSSKQGEQYF. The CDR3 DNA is TGTGCCAGCAGCTCCAAGCAGGGCGAGCAGTACTTC.

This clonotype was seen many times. The CDR3 loop is CASSNYRDSPLHF. The CDR3 region has the DNA TGTGCCAGCAGTAATTACAGGGATTCACCCCTCCACTTT. The chain carries TRBV7-3 and TRBJ1-6; a weak D match, TRBD1 (6 bases). Germline assignment: CDR1 SGHTA and CDR2 FQGTGA. The germline V and J ends were trimmed by 6 bases and 8 bases, with 11 bases remaining between them. The CDR3 runs 13 residues.

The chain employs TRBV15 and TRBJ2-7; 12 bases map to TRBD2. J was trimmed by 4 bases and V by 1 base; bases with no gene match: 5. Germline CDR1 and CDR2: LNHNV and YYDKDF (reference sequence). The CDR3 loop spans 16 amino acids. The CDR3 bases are TGTGCCACCAGCAGAGGGTCGGGACTAGCGGGTTACGAGCAGTACTTC. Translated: CATSRGSGLAGYEQYF. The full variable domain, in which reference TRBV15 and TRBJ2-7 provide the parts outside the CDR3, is DAMVIQNPRYQVTQFGKPVTLSCSQTLNHNVMYWYQQKSSQAPKLLFHYYDKDFNNEADTPDNFQSRRPNTSFCFLDIRSPGLGDTAMYLCATSRGSGLAGYEQYFGPGTRLTVT.

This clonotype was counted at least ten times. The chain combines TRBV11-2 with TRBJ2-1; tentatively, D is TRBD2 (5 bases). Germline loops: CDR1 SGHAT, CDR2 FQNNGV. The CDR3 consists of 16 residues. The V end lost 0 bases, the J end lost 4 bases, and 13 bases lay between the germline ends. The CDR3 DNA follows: TGTGCCAGCAGCTTAGATTTTCAGCGGCGGTACAATGAGCAGTTCTTC. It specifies CASSLDFQRRYNEQFF.

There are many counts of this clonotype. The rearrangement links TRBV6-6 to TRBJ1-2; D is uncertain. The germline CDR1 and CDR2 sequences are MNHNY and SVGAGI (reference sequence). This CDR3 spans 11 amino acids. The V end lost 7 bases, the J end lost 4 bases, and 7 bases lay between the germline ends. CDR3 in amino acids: CASTATYGYTF. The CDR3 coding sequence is TGTGCCAGCACGGCAACCTATGGCTACACCTTC.

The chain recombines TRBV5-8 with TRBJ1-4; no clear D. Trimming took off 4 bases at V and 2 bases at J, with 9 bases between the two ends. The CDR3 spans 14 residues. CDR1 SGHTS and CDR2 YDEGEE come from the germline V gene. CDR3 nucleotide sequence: TGTGCCAGCAGCATCGGACTGACTAATGAAAAACTGTTTTTT. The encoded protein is CASSIGLTNEKLFF.

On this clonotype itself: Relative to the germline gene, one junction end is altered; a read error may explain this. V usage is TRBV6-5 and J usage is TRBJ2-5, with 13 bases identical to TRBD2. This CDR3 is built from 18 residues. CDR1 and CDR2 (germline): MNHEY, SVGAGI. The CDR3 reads CASSYSILAGGREETQHF. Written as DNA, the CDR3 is TGTGCCAGCAGTTACTCTATACTAGCGGGGGGGCGAGAAGAGACCCAGCACTTC.

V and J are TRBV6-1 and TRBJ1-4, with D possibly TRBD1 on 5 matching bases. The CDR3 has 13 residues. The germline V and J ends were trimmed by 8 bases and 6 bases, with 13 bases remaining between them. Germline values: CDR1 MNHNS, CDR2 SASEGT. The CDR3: CASGRQSYEKLFF. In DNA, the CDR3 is TGTGCCAGCGGGAGACAGAGTTATGAAAAACTGTTTTTT.

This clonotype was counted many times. The CDR3 DNA sequence: TGCGCCAGCAGCTCCGGGACTAGCAATGAGCAGTTCTTC. Amino acid sequence: CASSSGTSNEQFF. The chain uses TRBV5-1 and TRBJ2-1; 8 nucleotides agree with TRBD2. This CDR3 comprises 13 residues. With V trimmed by 3 bases and J by 6 bases, 2 bases remained unmatched. Germline-derived CDR1 and CDR2 are SGHRS and YFSETQ.

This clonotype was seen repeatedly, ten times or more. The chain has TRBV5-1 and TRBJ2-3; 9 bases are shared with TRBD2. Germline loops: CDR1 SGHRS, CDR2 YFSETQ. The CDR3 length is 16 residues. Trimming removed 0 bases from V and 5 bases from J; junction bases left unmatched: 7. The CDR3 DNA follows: TGCGCCAGCAGCTTGGAGGCTGCGGGGGGGGTAGATACGCAGTATTTT. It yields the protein CASSLEAAGGVDTQYF.

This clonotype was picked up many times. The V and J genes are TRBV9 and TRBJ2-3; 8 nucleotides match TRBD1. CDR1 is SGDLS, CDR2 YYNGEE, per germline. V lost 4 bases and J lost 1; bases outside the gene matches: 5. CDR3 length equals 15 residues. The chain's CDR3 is CASSKGQVRTDTQYF. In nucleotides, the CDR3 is TGTGCCAGCAGCAAGGGACAGGTCCGCACAGATACGCAGTATTTT.

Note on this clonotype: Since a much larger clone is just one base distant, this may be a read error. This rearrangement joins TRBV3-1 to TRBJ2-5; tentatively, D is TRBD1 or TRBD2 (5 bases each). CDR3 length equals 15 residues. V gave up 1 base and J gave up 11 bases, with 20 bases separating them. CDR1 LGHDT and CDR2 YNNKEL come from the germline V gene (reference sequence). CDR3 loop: CASSQGGTAYNEQYF. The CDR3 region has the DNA TGTGCCAGCAGCCAAGGGGGGACGGCCTACAATGAGCAGTACTTC.

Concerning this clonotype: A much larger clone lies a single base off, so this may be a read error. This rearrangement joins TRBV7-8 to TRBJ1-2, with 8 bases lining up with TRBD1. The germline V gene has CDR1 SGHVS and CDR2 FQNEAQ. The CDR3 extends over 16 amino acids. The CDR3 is CASSLAGRQGIHGHTF. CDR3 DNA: TGTGCCAGCAGCTTGGCGGGTAGACAGGGGATCCATGGCCACACCTTC.

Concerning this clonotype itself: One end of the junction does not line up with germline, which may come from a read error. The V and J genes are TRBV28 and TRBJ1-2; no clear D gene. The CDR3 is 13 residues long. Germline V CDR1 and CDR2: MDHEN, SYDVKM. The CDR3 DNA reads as TGTGCCAGCAGTTTATGGATAGGCTATGGCCACACCTTC. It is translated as CASSLWIGYGHTF.

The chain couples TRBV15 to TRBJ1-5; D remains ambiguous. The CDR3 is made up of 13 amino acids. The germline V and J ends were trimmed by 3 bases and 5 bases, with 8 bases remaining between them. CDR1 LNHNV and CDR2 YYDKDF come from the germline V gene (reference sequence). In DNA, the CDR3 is TGTGCCACCAGCAGTTTCCGGGATCAGCCCCAGCATTTT. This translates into CATSSFRDQPQHF.

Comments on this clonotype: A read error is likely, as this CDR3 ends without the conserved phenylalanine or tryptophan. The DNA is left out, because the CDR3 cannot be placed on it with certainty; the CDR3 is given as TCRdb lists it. The chain's CDR3 is CASSLAVGDFGRYL. The rearrangement joins TRBV7-9 to TRBJ2-7; TRBD1, the table's D call, was not compared with the DNA. The CDR3 is made up of 14 amino acids, end residues included. Germline lookup yields CDR1 SEHNR and CDR2 FQNEAQ (reference sequence).

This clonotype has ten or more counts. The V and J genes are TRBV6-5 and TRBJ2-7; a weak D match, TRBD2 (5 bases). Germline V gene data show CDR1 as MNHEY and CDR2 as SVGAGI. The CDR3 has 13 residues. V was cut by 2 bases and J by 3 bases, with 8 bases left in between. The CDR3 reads CASSYERYYEQYF. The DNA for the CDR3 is TGTGCCAGCAGTTACGAGCGGTACTACGAGCAGTACTTC.

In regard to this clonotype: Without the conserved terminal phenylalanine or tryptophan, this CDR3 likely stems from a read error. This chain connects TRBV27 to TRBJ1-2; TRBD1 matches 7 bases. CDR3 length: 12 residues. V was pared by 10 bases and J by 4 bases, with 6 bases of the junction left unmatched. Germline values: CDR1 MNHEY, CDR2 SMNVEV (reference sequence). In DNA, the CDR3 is TGTGCCACCTCAAGACAGGGCTATGGCTACACCTCC. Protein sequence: CATSRQGYGYTS.

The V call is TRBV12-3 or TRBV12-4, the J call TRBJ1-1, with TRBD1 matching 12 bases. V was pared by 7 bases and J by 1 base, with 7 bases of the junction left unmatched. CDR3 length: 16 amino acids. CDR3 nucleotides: TGTGCCAGCACTACCGGGACAGGGGGCCGGAACACTGAAGCTTTCTTT. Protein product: CASTTGTGGRNTEAFF.

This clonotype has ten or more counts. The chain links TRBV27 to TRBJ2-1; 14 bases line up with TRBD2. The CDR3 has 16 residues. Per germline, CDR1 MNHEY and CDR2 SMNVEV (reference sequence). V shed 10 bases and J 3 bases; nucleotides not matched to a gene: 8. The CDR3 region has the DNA TGTGCCATCGGGACTAGCGGGGGTGGGTTCTACAATGAGCAGTTCTTC. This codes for CAIGTSGGGFYNEQFF.